The T cell receptor beta chain under discussion was sequenced for a study of T cells after yellow fever vaccination. General study findings and limits: Researchers report a weaker secondary response that nonetheless peaked faster, day 5 versus 15. There was a small share of clonotypes that showed up in both the CD4 and CD8 compartments.

Universal primer sites and UMIs were introduced during 5'RACE template-switching synthesis of TCR cDNA. TCRdb recomputed calls from the 5' RACE reads with MiXCR, one row per CDR3 protein. The data contain 450,000 to 600,000 distinct CDR3 sequences, roughly 14% of them singletons. With regard to this clonotype: Its cognate antigen is unknown.

This CDR3 has 12 amino acids. V was pared by 3 bases and J by 5 bases, with 4 bases of the junction left unmatched. Looked up from germline, CDR1 is DFQATT and CDR2 is SNEGSKA (reference sequence). This chain links TRBV20-1 with TRBJ2-7; 7 bases line up with TRBD1. This specimen consisted of PBMCs, obtained on the day of the yellow fever booster vaccination. The sequence derives from a young man who received the YFV17D yellow fever vaccine. DNA for the CDR3: TGCAGTGCTAGCCAGACAGGGAACGAGCAGTACTTC. Encoded protein: CSASQTGNEQYF.